Described below is a single TCR beta chain sequence and its context. What it recognizes is unknown. This sample is part of a study of STAT5B mutations in CD4+ large granular lymphocyte leukemia. Study-level points and caveats: TRBV06-family usage was enriched in top patient clones (8/27) versus controls (2/35). CD4-sorted patient repertoires seemed more clonal than healthy CD4+ repertoires. Main leukemic clonotypes were patient-specific, but roughly 25% appeared at low frequency elsewhere.

In the source study's methods: The detection floor for productive clonotype frequency was 2.59 x 10-5. Sequenced by immunoSEQ multiplex PCR; TCRdb stores in-frame clones only, minus some. V and J calls and clone size are as listed in that table; D and trimming were resolved from the DNA. Here the sample spans about 23,000 clones, roughly 83% being singletons. Germline V CDR1 and CDR2: SNHLY, FYNNEI. After removal of 7 bases from V and 0 bases from J, the junction contained 6 bases not matched to a gene. The CDR3 runs to 16 residues. V gene TRBV2 combines with J gene TRBJ2-6, with 7 positions matching TRBD2. The receptor was derived from a human donor in good health. The sample taken for sequencing was CD4+ T cells from blood buffy coats. The CDR3 here is CASTPRDYSGANVLTF. CDR3 coding DNA: TGTGCCAGCACCCCCAGGGACTACTCTGGGGCCAACGTCCTGACTTTC.